This T cell receptor beta chain was captured in a study of T cell changes during pregnancy in multiple sclerosis. Using immunoSEQ multiplex PCR, the repertoire was profiled, and TCRdb retains in-frame clones only, with some absent. The table includes approximately 63,000 clones, 80% to 95% detected once. The CDR3 length is 18 residues. Germline CDR1 reads SGHVS; CDR2 reads FNYEAQ. Between the trimmed V and J ends, which lost 5 bases and 0 bases, there was a span of 20 bases. The material sequenced was peripheral blood, taken in the third trimester of pregnancy. The source is a female donor in good health, enrolled as a control in a pregnancy study. The V call is TRBV7-6, the J call TRBJ2-1; tentative D call: TRBD2 (5 bases). For the CDR3, the DNA is TGTGCCAGCAGCCCAACAAGGTCGACTGGGAGCTCCTACAATGAGCAGTTCTTC. It is translated as CASSPTRSTGSSYNEQFF.